A single sample is the source of the 11 T cell receptor beta chains below, sequenced in a study of T cells in localized non-small cell lung cancer. Assay: immunoSEQ multiplex PCR; the TCRdb copy retains only in-frame clones and omits some. The sample contains about 41,000 clones, roughly four fifths of which appear only once. Sequenced here: PBMCs, sampled before any cancer treatment. The receptors here all came from a man between 40 and 69 years old with stage II lung adenocarcinoma.

This clone was counted a few times. V is TRBV5-6 and J is TRBJ2-7; 10 nucleotides align to TRBD1. The CDR3 length is 15 residues. The germline CDR1 and CDR2 sequences are SGHDT and YYEEEE. V trimming: 3 bases; J trimming: 5 bases; junction bases outside the gene matches: 8. The CDR3 reads CASSYRDRGRNEQYF. DNA of the CDR3: TGTGCCAGCAGCTACCGGGACAGGGGTAGAAACGAGCAGTACTTC.

This chain connects TRBV2 to TRBJ2-7, with D unclear. Trimming removed 1 base at V and 5 bases at J, with 12 bases between. The CDR3 length is 14 residues. Looked up from germline, CDR1 is SNHLY and CDR2 is FYNNEI. The CDR3 protein is CASSEVQGQNEQYF. CDR3 DNA: TGTGCCAGCAGTGAAGTCCAAGGCCAAAACGAGCAGTACTTC.

This rearrangement joins TRBV5-4 to TRBJ2-5; D unclear. The germline gives CDR1 SGHNT, CDR2 YYREEE (reference sequence). The CDR3 is made up of 13 amino acids. V was shortened by 3 bases and J by 3 bases, with 9 bases between the two germline ends. The CDR3 region has the DNA TGTGCCAGCAGCTCCCACCCGGAAGAGACCCAGTACTTC. Its protein product is CASSSHPEETQYF.

This clone was recorded a few times. The chain uses TRBV19 and TRBJ1-1; D perhaps matches TRBD1 (6 bases). V dropped 2 bases and J dropped 0 bases, with 13 bases sitting between them. This CDR3 has 16 amino acids. CDR1 LNHDA and CDR2 SQIVND come from the germline V gene (reference sequence). The CDR3 bases are TGTGCCAGTAGTATAAACGGGCAGGGGTTGAACACTGAAGCTTTCTTT. Protein: CASSINGQGLNTEAFF.

V is TRBV6-5 and J is TRBJ1-2; 8 positions agree with TRBD1. The CDR3 consists of 15 residues. Germline V gives CDR1 MNHEY, CDR2 SVGAGI. Losses at the gene ends were 6 bases for V and 3 bases for J; bases not matched to a gene: 9. The CDR3 sequence is CASSQNGQGHYGYTF. CDR3 nucleotide sequence: TGTGCCAGCAGCCAAAACGGACAGGGCCACTATGGCTACACCTTC.

V is TRBV11-1 and J is TRBJ2-7; D may be TRBD2 (5 bases). Trimming left V 7 bases short and J 0 bases short, with 13 bases between. The germline V gene encodes CDR1 SGHAT and CDR2 FQDESV (reference sequence). The CDR3 has 14 amino acids. The chain's CDR3 is CASKSGHSSYEQYF. As DNA, the CDR3 is TGTGCCAGCAAAAGCGGCCATAGCTCCTACGAGCAGTACTTC.

The CDR3 DNA follows: TGTGCCAGCACCCTACGCCAGGGGGCGGGGGGGACCCAGTACTTC. Amino acids: CASTLRQGAGGTQYF. The chain is built from TRBV7-6 and TRBJ2-5, with D possibly being TRBD1 or TRBD2 (8 bases each). CDR3 length: 15 amino acids. The germline V gene encodes CDR1 SGHVS and CDR2 FNYEAQ. Deletions cut 7 bases from V and 7 bases from J, with 22 bases between.

The chain recombines TRBV4-1 with TRBJ1-6; no reliable D call. The length of the CDR3 is 15 residues. Trimming shortened V by 2 bases and J by 10 bases, and 15 bases separated the two germline ends. Looked up from germline, CDR1 is MGHRA and CDR2 is YSYEKL. CDR3 sequence: CASSQLLGGNSPLHF. The CDR3 coding sequence is TGCGCCAGCAGCCAATTATTGGGTGGAAACTCACCCCTCCACTTT.

This chain joins TRBV6-5 and TRBJ2-7, with 10 bases aligning to TRBD2. CDR1 is MNHEY and CDR2 is SVGAGI in the germline V gene. J was trimmed by 4 bases and V by 4 bases; bases with no gene match: 4. The CDR3 contains 14 residues. The CDR3 spells CASSSLAGRYEQYF. The CDR3 DNA reads as TGTGCCAGCAGTTCACTAGCGGGAAGGTACGAGCAGTACTTC.

The chain links TRBV6-5 to TRBJ2-7; D not certain. Trimming removed 2 bases at V and 1 base at J, with 15 bases between. The CDR3 has 16 amino acids. Looked up from germline, CDR1 is MNHEY and CDR2 is SVGAGI. The CDR3 bases are TGTGCCAGCAGTTACGTATTGAGTTCGGTTTCCTACGAGCAGTACTTC. This gives the protein CASSYVLSSVSYEQYF.

The chain couples TRBV6-5 to TRBJ1-1; D gene uncertain. Trimming removed 2 bases from V and 4 bases from J, with 14 bases in between. The V gene's germline CDR1 is MNHEY and CDR2 SVGAGI. The CDR3 extends over 15 amino acids. CDR3 region: CASSYVGGGSTEAFF. The CDR3, as DNA: TGTGCCAGCAGTTACGTGGGAGGCGGGAGCACTGAAGCTTTCTTT.